The T cell receptor beta chain described here comes from a study of T cell responses to AZD1222 COVID-19 vaccine. The CDR3 sequence is 15 residues long. V dropped 6 bases and J dropped 0 bases, with 12 bases sitting between them. Germline-derived CDR1 and CDR2 are LGHNA and YNFKEQ. This clone appeared once. The table came from immunoSEQ multiplex PCR; TCRdb's copy has only in-frame clones and leaves some out. The sample lists 90,000 to 150,000 clones; roughly nine tenths were seen once. The specimen was peripheral blood, collected on day 0 of AZD1222 vaccination. This chain connects TRBV4-2 to TRBJ2-1; the D gene could be TRBD1 or TRBD2 (5 bases each). The source of this sequence is an adult in good health. The CDR3: CASREGDSSYNEQFF. The CDR3 coding sequence is TGTGCCAGCAGAGAGGGTGACAGCTCCTACAATGAGCAGTTCTTC.